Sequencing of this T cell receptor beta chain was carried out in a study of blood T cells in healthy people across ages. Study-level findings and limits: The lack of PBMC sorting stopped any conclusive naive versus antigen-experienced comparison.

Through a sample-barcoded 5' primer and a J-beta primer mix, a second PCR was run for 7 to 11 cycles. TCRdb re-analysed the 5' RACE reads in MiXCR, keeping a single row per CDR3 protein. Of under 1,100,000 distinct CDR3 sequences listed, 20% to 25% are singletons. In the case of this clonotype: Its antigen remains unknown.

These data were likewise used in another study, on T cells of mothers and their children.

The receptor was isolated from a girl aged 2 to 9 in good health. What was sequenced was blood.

The CDR3 DNA sequence: TGTGCCAGCAGCTTGAGTACGGGGACAGGGCGTCGAGATACGCAGTATTTT. Translation gives CASSLSTGTGRRDTQYF. J is TRBJ2-3 and V is TRBV5-5; TRBD1 aligns across 9 bases. V was clipped by 1 base and J by 5 bases; unmatched bases: 11. Germline V gene sequence: CDR1 SGHKS, CDR2 YYEKEE (reference sequence). This CDR3 region has 17 residues.